Below are 3 T cell receptor beta chains sequenced from a single sample in a study of CD4 T cells in relation to SARS-CoV-2 and coronaviruses. Profiling relied on immunoSEQ multiplex PCR, and the TCRdb table lists in-frame clones only, not all of them. Among some 43,000 clones listed, approximately 80% were seen once. The antigens these receptors bind are not known. Input material: naive CD4+ T cells from PBMCs, cultured in vitro. Sample subset: naive CD4+ T cells isolated by negative enrichment. Receptor source: an adult with COVID-19.

This chain uses TRBV11-1 with TRBJ2-3, with D perhaps assigned TRBD1 or TRBD2 (5 bases each). Trimming left V 3 bases short and J 2 bases short, with 15 bases between. CDR1 is SGHAT and CDR2 is FQDESV in the germline V gene (reference sequence). There are 16 residues in the CDR3. The DNA for the CDR3 is TGTGCCAGCAGCTTCGGGGCAGACACACACACAGATACGCAGTATTTT. Its protein is CASSFGADTHTDTQYF.

J is TRBJ2-1 and V is TRBV28; 12 nucleotides align to TRBD2. The CDR3 extends over 16 amino acids. The V and J ends lost 5 bases and 4 bases, in that order; junction bases with no gene match: 6. Germline CDR1 and CDR2: MDHEN and SYDVKM. The CDR3 here is CASSPWTSGMYNEQFF. CDR3 bases: TGTGCCAGCAGTCCGTGGACTAGCGGGATGTACAATGAGCAGTTCTTC.

The chain combines TRBV5-1 with TRBJ2-1; TRBD2 agrees at 10 bases. This CDR3 has 14 amino acids. CDR1 is SGHRS and CDR2 is YFSETQ in the germline V gene. Unmatched junction bases numbered 3, after V lost 7 bases and J lost 2 bases. The CDR3 is CASSSGSPYNEQFF. As DNA, the CDR3 is TGCGCCAGCTCTAGCGGGAGCCCCTACAATGAGCAGTTCTTC.